One sample yielded the 13 T cell receptor beta chains listed below, sequenced in a study of blood T cell repertoires in COVID-19. Method: immunoSEQ multiplex PCR; TCRdb's copy keeps in-frame clones and lacks some. The profile shows more than 200,000 clones, about 86% of them singletons. Sequenced material: peripheral blood. Receptors were obtained from a man older than 75 with acute or convalescent COVID-19.

The chain is built from TRBV28 and TRBJ2-1; 8 bases are a match to TRBD1. CDR1 is MDHEN and CDR2 is SYDVKM in the germline V gene. V trimming: 6 bases; J trimming: 5 bases; junction bases outside the gene matches: 27. The CDR3 sequence is 21 residues long. The CDR3 DNA reads as TGTGCCAGCAGGAACGGAGACAGGGGTGCAGGGTGGCGTGGGGACCACAATGAGCAGTTCTTC. Translated: CASRNGDRGAGWRGDHNEQFF. Based on the CDR3 plus reference TRBV28 and TRBJ2-1, the full variable domain is DVKVTQSSRYLVKRTGEKVFLECVQDMDHENMFWYRQDPGLGLRLIYFSYDVKMKEKGDIPEGYSVSREKKERFSLILESASTNQTSMYLCASRNGDRGAGWRGDHNEQFFGPGTRLTVL.

J is TRBJ2-7 and V is TRBV7-8; TRBD1 aligns across 9 bases. J lost 5 bases, V lost 6 bases, and 14 bases had no gene match. Germline CDR1 SGHVS, CDR2 FQNEAQ. The CDR3 is made up of 16 amino acids. In nucleotides, the CDR3 is TGTGCCAGCAGTCGATGGGGGGGACAGGGAACCGACGAGCAGTACTTC. Translating gives CASSRWGGQGTDEQYF.

The chain combines TRBV7-3 with TRBJ2-1; 9 bases are a match to TRBD2. V trimming: 0 bases; J trimming: 6 bases; junction bases outside the gene matches: 9. Germline-derived CDR1 and CDR2 are SGHTA and FQGTGA. The CDR3 has 17 residues. The CDR3 DNA reads TGTGCCAGCAGCTTAACCCGCCAGCGGGGGGCCCCCAATGAGCAGTTCTTC. It is translated as CASSLTRQRGAPNEQFF.

The CDR3 region is CASSEERKQFF. The CDR3 DNA sequence: TGTGCCAGCAGTGAAGAGCGGAAGCAGTTCTTC. The genes are TRBV2 and TRBJ2-1; D perhaps matches TRBD2 (5 bases). This CDR3 has 11 amino acids. Trimming removed 1 base at V and 11 bases at J, with 6 bases between. The germline CDR1 and CDR2 sequences are SNHLY and FYNNEI. Drawing the rest from reference TRBV2 and TRBJ2-1, the complete variable domain is EPEVTQTPSHQVTQMGQEVILRCVPISNHLYFYWYRQILGQKVEFLVSFYNNEISEKSEIFDDQFSVERPDGSNFTLKIRSTKLEDSAMYFCASSEERKQFFGPGTRLTVL.

The chain carries TRBV5-1 and TRBJ2-2, with 8 bases identical to TRBD1. The germline CDR1 and CDR2 sequences are SGHRS and YFSETQ. Trimming took 5 bases from V and 3 from J; bases not matched to a gene: 6. The CDR3 is 15 residues long. The CDR3 loop reads CASSGTGAYTGELFF. In nucleotides, the CDR3 is TGCGCCAGCAGTGGGACAGGAGCCTACACCGGGGAGCTGTTTTTT.

This clone was recorded once. The V gene is TRBV4-1, the J gene TRBJ2-5, with D maybe TRBD1 (5 bases). There are 14 residues in the CDR3. V was clipped by 4 bases and J by 3 bases, with 12 bases between them. Germline CDR1 and CDR2: MGHRA and YSYEKL. CDR3 loop: CASSPRGAKETQYF. CDR3 bases: TGCGCCAGCAGCCCCCGTGGGGCTAAAGAGACCCAGTACTTC.

CDR3 coding DNA: TGTGCCAGCAGCTCGGTCCCCGGGGGAGTGAGCTACGAGCAGTACTTC. Amino acids: CASSSVPGGVSYEQYF. This chain links TRBV7-9 with TRBJ2-7, with TRBD2 as a possible D gene (6 bases). Germline V CDR1 and CDR2: SEHNR, FQNEAQ (reference sequence). Trimming pared 4 bases from V and 3 bases from J, leaving 19 bases between. The CDR3 covers 16 residues.

The J gene is TRBJ2-7, the V gene TRBV6-5, with TRBD2 matching over 13 bases. The CDR3 has 13 residues. Germline V gives CDR1 MNHEY, CDR2 SVGAGI. The V and J ends lost 8 bases and 4 bases, in that order; junction bases with no gene match: 2. DNA of the CDR3: TGTGCCAGCGAACTAGCGGGGGGGTACGAGCAGTACTTC. This codes for CASELAGGYEQYF.

The chain is built from TRBV11-3 and TRBJ2-5; 8 bases map to TRBD2. Germline V gene data show CDR1 as SGHNT and CDR2 as YENEEA. V lost 1 base to trimming and J lost 5 bases; unmatched junction nucleotides: 6. This CDR3 has 15 residues. CDR3 residues: CASSLGSGGEETQYF. Here the CDR3 DNA reads TGTGCCAGCAGCTTAGGGAGCGGGGGAGAGGAGACCCAGTACTTC.

The chain recombines TRBV4-2 with TRBJ1-1; D is undetermined. Between the trimmed V and J ends, which lost 0 bases and 0 bases, there was a span of 11 bases. The CDR3 sequence is 16 residues long. Germline V gives CDR1 LGHNA, CDR2 YNFKEQ. For the CDR3, the DNA is TGTGCCAGCAGCCAAGATAATAGGCGGCTGAACACTGAAGCTTTCTTT. This sequence encodes CASSQDNRRLNTEAFF.

This clone has just a few counts. The chain employs TRBV5-1 and TRBJ2-5; TRBD2 aligns across 7 bases. Losses at the gene ends were 4 bases for V and 4 bases for J; bases not matched to a gene: 4. Germline CDR1 is SGHRS and CDR2 is YFSETQ. The CDR3 is 13 residues long. The CDR3 region is CASSDPGGETQYF. The CDR3 nucleotides read TGCGCCAGCAGCGACCCGGGGGGAGAGACCCAGTACTTC.

The chain employs TRBV18 and TRBJ1-5; TRBD1 aligns across 7 bases. V dropped 1 base and J dropped 0; count of bases not matched to a gene: 9. Per the germline V gene, CDR1 is KGHSH and CDR2 is LQKENI. The CDR3 loop spans 18 amino acids. This chain's CDR3 is CASSPRQGGPYSNQPQHF. CDR3 nucleotides: TGTGCCAGCTCACCACGCCAGGGGGGCCCCTATAGCAATCAGCCCCAGCATTTT.

The chain carries TRBV9 and TRBJ1-3, with D perhaps matching TRBD1 (5 bases). CDR1 and CDR2 (germline): SGDLS, YYNGEE. With 3 bases removed from V and 4 bases from J, the gap between germline ends came to 11 bases. The length of the CDR3 is 14 residues. The chain's CDR3 is CASSERGRGNTIYF. In DNA form, the CDR3 reads TGTGCCAGCAGCGAAAGGGGAAGAGGAAACACCATATATTTT.